This T cell receptor (beta chain) emerged from a study of T cell clonality in common variable immunodeficiency. Study observations and caveats: CVID subjects showed higher TCRbeta clonality than healthy controls. Fewer TCRbeta clones were shared among CVID subjects than controls.

There are many counts of this clone. As yet, its antigen is unknown. The CDR3 end is not reached by the read, which stops 3 residues before it; the germline J gene fills it in. Equal genomic DNA amounts from CVID and control samples were sequenced. The table came from immunoSEQ multiplex PCR; TCRdb's copy has only in-frame clones and leaves some out. The specimen has tens of thousands of clones, none found just once. The germline V gene encodes CDR1 KGHSH and CDR2 LQKENI. The length of the CDR3 is 16 residues. Germline trimming cut 3 bases from V and 3 bases from J; bases unmatched to any gene: 10. The specimen sequenced was peripheral blood mononuclear cells. This TCR came from a person aged 18 to 70 in good health. V gene TRBV18 combines with J gene TRBJ2-7; 8 bases are a match to TRBD1. The covered CDR3 bases are TGTGCCAGCTCACCCACCGACAGGGGTTATAACTACGAG. Translation: CASSPTDRGYNYE. The full CDR3 sequence reads CASSPTDRGYNYEQYF.